This T cell receptor beta chain was obtained from a study of blood T cell repertoires in COVID-19. At the level of the study: Sites across the United States, Italy and Spain contributed samples from acute and convalescent COVID-19. PBMCs, B-cell-depleted T cells, or T cells provided the cDNA or gDNA that made up the material.

V was cut by 6 bases and J by 2 bases, with 16 bases left in between. Germline assignment: CDR1 SQVTM and CDR2 ANQGSEA. The CDR3 consists of 14 residues. In the original analysis: Amplification of reference gene primers provided the estimated nucleated cell counts. Generated by immunoSEQ multiplex PCR, the TCRdb table keeps only in-frame clones and is missing some. That table gives V, J and clone size, and the DNA gave D and trimming. The top ten hold under 30% of the sample, which has tens of thousands of clones, 80% to 90% seen once. The chain joins TRBV29-1 to TRBJ1-1; TRBD1 is a possible D gene (5 bases). The source of this sequence is a woman aged 80 or over with active or convalescent COVID-19. Sequenced sample: peripheral blood. The DNA for the CDR3 is TGCAGCGTCGCGTCCCCAGGGATTAACACTGAAGCTTTCTTT. Amino acid sequence: CSVASPGINTEAFF.